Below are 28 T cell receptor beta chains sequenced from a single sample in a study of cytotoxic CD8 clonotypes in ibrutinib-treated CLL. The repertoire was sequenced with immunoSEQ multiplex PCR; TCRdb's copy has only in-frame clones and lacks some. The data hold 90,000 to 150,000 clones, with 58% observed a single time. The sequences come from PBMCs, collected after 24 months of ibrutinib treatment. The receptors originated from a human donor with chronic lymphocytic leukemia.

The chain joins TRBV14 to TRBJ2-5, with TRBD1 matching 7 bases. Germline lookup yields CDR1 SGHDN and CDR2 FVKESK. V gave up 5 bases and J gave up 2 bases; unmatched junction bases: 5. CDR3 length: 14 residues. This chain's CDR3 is CASSSDRFQETQYF. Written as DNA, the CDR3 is TGTGCCAGCAGCTCGGACAGGTTTCAAGAGACCCAGTACTTC.

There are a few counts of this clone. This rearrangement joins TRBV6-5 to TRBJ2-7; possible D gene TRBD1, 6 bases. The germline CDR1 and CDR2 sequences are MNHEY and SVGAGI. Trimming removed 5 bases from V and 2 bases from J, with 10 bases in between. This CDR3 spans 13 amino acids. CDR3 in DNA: TGTGCCAGCAGTGGGGGCCTAGCCTACGAGCAGTACTTC. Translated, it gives CASSGGLAYEQYF.

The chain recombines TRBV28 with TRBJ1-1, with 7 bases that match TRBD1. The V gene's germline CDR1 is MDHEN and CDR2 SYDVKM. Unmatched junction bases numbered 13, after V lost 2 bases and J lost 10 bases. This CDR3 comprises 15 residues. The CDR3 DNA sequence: TGTGCCAGCAGTTTACCCTCGACAGGGAAAGGGGTAGCTTTCTTT. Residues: CASSLPSTGKGVAFF.

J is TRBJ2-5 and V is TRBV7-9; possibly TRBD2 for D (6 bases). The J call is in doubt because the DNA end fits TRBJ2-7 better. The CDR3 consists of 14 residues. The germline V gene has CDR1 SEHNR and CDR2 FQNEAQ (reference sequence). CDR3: CASSYGTGVYEQYF. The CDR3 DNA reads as TGTGCCAGCAGTTATGGGACGGGAGTCTACGAGCAGTACTTC.

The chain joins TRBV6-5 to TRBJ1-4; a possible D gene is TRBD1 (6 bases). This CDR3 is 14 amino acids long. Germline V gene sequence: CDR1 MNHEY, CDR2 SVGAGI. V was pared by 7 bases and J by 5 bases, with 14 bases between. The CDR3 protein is CASTRGGPNEKLFF. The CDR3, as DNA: TGTGCCAGCACCAGGGGCGGCCCAAATGAAAAACTGTTTTTT.

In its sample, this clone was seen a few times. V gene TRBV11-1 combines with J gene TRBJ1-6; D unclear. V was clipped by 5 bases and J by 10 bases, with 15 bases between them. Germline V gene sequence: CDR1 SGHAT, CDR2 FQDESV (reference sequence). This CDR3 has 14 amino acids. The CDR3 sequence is CASSRQLVGSPLHF. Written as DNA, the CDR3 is TGTGCCAGCAGCCGGCAGTTGGTTGGCTCACCCCTCCACTTT.

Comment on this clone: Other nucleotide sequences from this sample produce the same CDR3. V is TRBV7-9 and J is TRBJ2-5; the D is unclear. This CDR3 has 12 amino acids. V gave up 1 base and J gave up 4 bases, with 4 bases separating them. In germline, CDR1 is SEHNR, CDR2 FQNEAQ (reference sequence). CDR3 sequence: CASSLVGETQYF. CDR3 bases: TGTGCCAGCAGCTTAGTGGGAGAGACCCAGTACTTC.

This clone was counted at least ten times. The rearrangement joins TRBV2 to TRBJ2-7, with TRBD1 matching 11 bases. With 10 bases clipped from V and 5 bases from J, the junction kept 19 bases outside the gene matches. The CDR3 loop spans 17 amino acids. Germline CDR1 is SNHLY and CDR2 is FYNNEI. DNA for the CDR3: TGTGCCACCCTCCGAAGGACAGGGGGCTTATCTTCGGACGAGCAGTACTTC. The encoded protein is CATLRRTGGLSSDEQYF. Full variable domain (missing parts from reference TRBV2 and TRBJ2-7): EPEVTQTPSHQVTQMGQEVILRCVPISNHLYFYWYRQILGQKVEFLVSFYNNEISEKSEIFDDQFSVERPDGSNFTLKIRSTKLEDSAMYFCATLRRTGGLSSDEQYFGPGTRLTVT.

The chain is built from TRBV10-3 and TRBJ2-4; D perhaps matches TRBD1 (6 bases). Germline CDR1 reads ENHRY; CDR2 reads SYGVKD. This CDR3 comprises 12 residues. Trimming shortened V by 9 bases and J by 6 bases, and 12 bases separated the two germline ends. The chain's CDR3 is CAIGTSVNIQYF. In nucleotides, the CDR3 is TGTGCCATAGGGACATCGGTAAACATTCAGTACTTC.

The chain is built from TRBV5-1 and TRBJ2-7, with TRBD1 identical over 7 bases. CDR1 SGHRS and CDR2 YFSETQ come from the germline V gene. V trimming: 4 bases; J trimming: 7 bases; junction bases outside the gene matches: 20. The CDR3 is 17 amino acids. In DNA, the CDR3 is TGCGCCAGCAGCCCAATAATGGGGACAGTCCCTTCGGAGGAGCAGTACTTC. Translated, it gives CASSPIMGTVPSEEQYF.

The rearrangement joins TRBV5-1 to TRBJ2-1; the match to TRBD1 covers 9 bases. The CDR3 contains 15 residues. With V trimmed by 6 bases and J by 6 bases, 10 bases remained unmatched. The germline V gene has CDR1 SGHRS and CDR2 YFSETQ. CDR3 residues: CASTRQGEDGNEQFF. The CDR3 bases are TGCGCCAGCACCCGACAGGGGGAGGATGGCAATGAGCAGTTCTTC.

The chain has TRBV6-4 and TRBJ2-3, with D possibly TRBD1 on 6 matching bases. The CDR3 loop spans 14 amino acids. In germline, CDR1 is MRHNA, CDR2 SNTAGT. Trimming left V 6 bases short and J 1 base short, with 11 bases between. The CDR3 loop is CASSLQGGTDTQYF. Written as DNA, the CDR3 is TGTGCCAGCAGCTTACAGGGCGGCACAGATACGCAGTATTTT.

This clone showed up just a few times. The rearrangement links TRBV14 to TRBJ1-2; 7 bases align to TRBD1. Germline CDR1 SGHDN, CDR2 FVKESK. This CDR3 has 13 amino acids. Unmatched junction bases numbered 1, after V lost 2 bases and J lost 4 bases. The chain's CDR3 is CASSQKGAYGYTF. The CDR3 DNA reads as TGTGCCAGCAGCCAAAAGGGGGCCTATGGCTACACCTTC.

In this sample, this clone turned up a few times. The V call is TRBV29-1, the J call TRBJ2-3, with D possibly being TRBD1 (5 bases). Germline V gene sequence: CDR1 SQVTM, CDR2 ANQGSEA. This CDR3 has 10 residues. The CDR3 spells CRTDSDTQYF. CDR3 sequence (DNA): TGCAGGACAGATTCCGATACGCAGTATTTT.

CDR3: CASRRAESSYNEQFF. As DNA, the CDR3 is TGTGCCAGCCGCCGCGCGGAGAGCTCCTACAATGAGCAGTTCTTC. The V and J genes are TRBV6-1 and TRBJ2-1; unclear D gene. The germline CDR1 and CDR2 sequences are MNHNS and SASEGT. V was cut by 8 bases and J by 0 bases, with 14 bases left in between. This CDR3 spans 15 amino acids.

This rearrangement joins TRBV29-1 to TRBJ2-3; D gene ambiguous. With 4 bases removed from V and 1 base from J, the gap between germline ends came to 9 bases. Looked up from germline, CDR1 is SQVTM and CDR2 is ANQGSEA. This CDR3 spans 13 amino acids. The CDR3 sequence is CSVVTGGTDTQYF. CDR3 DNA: TGCAGCGTTGTAACGGGTGGCACAGATACGCAGTATTTT.

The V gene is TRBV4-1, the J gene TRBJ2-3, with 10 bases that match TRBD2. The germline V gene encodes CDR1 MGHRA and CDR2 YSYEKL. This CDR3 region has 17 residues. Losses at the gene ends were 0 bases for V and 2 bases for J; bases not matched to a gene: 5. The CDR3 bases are TGCGCCAGCAGCCAAGACCCCGGACTAGCGGACACAGATACGCAGTATTTT. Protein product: CASSQDPGLADTDTQYF.

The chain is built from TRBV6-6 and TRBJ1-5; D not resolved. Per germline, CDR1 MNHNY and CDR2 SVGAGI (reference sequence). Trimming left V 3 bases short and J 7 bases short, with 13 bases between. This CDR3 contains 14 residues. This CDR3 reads CASSYENSWQPQHF. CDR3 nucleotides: TGTGCCAGCAGTTATGAAAACAGTTGGCAGCCCCAGCATTTT.

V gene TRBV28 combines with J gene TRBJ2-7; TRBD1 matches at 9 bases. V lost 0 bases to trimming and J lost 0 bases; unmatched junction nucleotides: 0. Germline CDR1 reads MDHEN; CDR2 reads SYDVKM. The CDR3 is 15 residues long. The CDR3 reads CASSLWGQGSYEQYF. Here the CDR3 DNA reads TGTGCCAGCAGTTTATGGGGACAGGGCTCCTACGAGCAGTACTTC.

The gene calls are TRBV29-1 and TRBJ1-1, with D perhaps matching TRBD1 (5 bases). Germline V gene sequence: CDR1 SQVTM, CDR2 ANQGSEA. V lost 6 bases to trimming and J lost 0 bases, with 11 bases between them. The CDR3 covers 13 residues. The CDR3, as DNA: TGCAGCGTCAGGACAAGGCTGAACACTGAAGCTTTCTTT. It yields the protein CSVRTRLNTEAFF.

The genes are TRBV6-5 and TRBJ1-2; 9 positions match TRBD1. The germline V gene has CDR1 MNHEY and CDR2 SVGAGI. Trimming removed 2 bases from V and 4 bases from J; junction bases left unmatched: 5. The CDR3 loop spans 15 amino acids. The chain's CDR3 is CASSYQGQGRYGYTF. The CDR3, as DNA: TGTGCCAGCAGTTACCAGGGACAGGGCCGCTATGGCTACACCTTC.

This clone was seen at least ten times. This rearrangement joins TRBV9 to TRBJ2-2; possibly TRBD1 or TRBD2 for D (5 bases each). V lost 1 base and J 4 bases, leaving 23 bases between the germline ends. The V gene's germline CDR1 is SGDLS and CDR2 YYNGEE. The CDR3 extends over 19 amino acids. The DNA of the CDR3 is TGTGCCAGCAGCGTATCGATACGGACATCCCCGGGATCCACCGGGGAGCTGTTTTTT. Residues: CASSVSIRTSPGSTGELFF.

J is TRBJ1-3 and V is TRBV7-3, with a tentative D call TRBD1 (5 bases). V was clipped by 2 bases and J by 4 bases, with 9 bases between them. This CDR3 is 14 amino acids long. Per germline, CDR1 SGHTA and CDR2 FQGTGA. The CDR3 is CASSLEGSGNTIYF. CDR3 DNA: TGTGCCAGCAGCTTAGAGGGGTCCGGAAACACCATATATTTT.

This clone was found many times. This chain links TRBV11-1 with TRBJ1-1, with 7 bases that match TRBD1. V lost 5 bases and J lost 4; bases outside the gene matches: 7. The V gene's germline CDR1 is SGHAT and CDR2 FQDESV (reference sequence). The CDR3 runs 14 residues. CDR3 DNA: TGTGCCAGCAGCGATCGATGGACAGGCACTGAAGCTTTCTTT. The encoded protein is CASSDRWTGTEAFF.

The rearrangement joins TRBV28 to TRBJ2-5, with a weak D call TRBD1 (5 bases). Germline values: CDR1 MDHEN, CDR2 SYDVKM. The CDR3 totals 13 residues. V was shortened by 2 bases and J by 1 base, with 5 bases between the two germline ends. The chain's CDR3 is CASSLQGQETQYF. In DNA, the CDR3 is TGTGCCAGCAGTTTACAGGGCCAAGAGACCCAGTACTTC. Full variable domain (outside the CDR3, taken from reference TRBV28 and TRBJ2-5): DVKVTQSSRYLVKRTGEKVFLECVQDMDHENMFWYRQDPGLGLRLIYFSYDVKMKEKGDIPEGYSVSREKKERFSLILESASTNQTSMYLCASSLQGQETQYFGPGTRLLVL.

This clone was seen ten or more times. As DNA, the CDR3 is TGTGCCAGCAGTTTCCCCAACACCGGGGAGCTGTTTTTT. It codes for CASSFPNTGELFF. The V and J genes are TRBV27 and TRBJ2-2; no clear D gene. Trimming shortened V by 3 bases and J by 2 bases, and 4 bases separated the two germline ends. The CDR3 is 13 residues long. Germline CDR1 and CDR2: MNHEY and SMNVEV (reference sequence).

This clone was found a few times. CDR3 DNA sequence: TGTGCCAGTACCCCGAGGGCTAGGAACATTCAGTACTTC. Its translation: CASTPRARNIQYF. This rearrangement joins TRBV19 to TRBJ2-4; TRBD2 is a possible D gene (5 bases). Germline V gene data show CDR1 as LNHDA and CDR2 as SQIVND (reference sequence). Trimming shortened V by 7 bases and J by 7 bases, and 14 bases separated the two germline ends. The CDR3 covers 13 residues. Full variable domain (remainder filled in from reference TRBV19 and TRBJ2-4): DGGITQSPKYLFRKEGQNVTLSCEQNLNHDAMYWYRQDPGQGLRLIYYSQIVNDFQKGDIAEGYSVSREKKESFPLTVTSAQKNPTAFYLCASTPRARNIQYFGAGTRLSVL.

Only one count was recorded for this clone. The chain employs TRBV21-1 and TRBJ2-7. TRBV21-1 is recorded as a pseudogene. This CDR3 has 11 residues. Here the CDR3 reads CASSEAYEQYF. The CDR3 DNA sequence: TGTGCCAGCAGCGAAGCCTACGAGCAGTACTTC.